These 13 T cell receptor beta chains were all obtained from the same sample, sequenced in a study of T cells after yellow fever vaccination. TCRdb re-derived calls from the 5' RACE reads in MiXCR, one entry per CDR3 protein. The sample consists of 150,000 to 200,000 distinct CDR3 sequences, 6.2% of them appearing once. The starting material was CD4+ T cells sorted from PBMCs, obtained on the day of the first yellow fever vaccination. These receptors came from a man younger than 35 who received the YFV17D yellow fever vaccine.

Within the sample, this clonotype is medium-sized (0.01 to 0.1%). The J gene is TRBJ2-3, the V gene TRBV7-2, with TRBD1 matching 9 bases. The CDR3 runs to 14 residues. Unmatched junction bases numbered 0, after V lost 1 base and J lost 4 bases. Germline V gene data show CDR1 as SGHTA and CDR2 as FQGNSA. CDR3 sequence (DNA): TGTGCCAGCAGCTTAGGACAGGGGGCAGATACGCAGTATTTT. This translates into CASSLGQGADTQYF.

This clonotype occurred many times. V is TRBV4-3 and J is TRBJ1-2; maybe TRBD1 (5 bases). The germline V and J ends were trimmed by 4 bases and 7 bases, with 16 bases remaining between them. This CDR3 comprises 14 residues. Germline-derived CDR1 and CDR2 are LGHNA and YSLEER. CDR3 protein: CASSPSTVPLGYTF. Written as DNA, the CDR3 is TGCGCCAGCAGCCCCTCGACAGTCCCCCTTGGCTACACCTTC.

V is TRBV18 and J is TRBJ2-1; no firm D call. V was pared by 4 bases and J by 4 bases, with 14 bases between. The CDR3 runs to 15 residues. Germline-derived CDR1 and CDR2 are KGHSH and LQKENI. CDR3 DNA: TGTGCCAGCTCACGGGAACAGCGCAATTACAATGAGCAGTTCTTC. Translated, it gives CASSREQRNYNEQFF.

The chain couples TRBV5-4 to TRBJ2-7; 11 bases are shared with TRBD2. The CDR3 totals 16 residues. Germline lookup yields CDR1 SGHNT and CDR2 YYREEE (reference sequence). J lost 3 bases, V lost 2 bases, and 7 bases had no gene match. CDR3 DNA sequence: TGTGCCAGCAGCTTCTCTAGCGGGGGGATTAACTACGAGCAGTACTTC. Translated: CASSFSSGGINYEQYF.

This clonotype was counted between two and nine times. The chain has TRBV3-1 and TRBJ1-2; D is perhaps TRBD1 (6 bases). V dropped 0 bases and J dropped 7 bases, with 9 bases sitting between them. Germline V gene data show CDR1 as LGHDT and CDR2 as YNNKEL (reference sequence). The CDR3 is made up of 13 amino acids. The CDR3 spells CASSQERGVGYTF. CDR3 nucleotides: TGTGCCAGCAGCCAAGAAAGGGGGGTTGGCTACACCTTC.

This clonotype was detected ten times or more. The chain recombines TRBV20-1 with TRBJ2-5; 7 nucleotides match TRBD2. With 3 bases clipped from V and 2 bases from J, the junction kept 0 bases outside the gene matches. The CDR3 consists of 12 residues. The V gene's germline CDR1 is DFQATT and CDR2 SNEGSKA (reference sequence). DNA of the CDR3: TGCAGTGCTAGGCGGGAGCAAGAGACCCAGTACTTC. Protein: CSARREQETQYF.

There are many counts of this clonotype. The chain combines TRBV12-3 or TRBV12-4 with TRBJ1-1; D unclear. Trimming cost V 7 bases and J 2 bases, with 8 bases left between them. The CDR3 totals 12 residues. The DNA for the CDR3 is TGTGCCAGCAAATACCCAAACACTGAAGCTTTCTTT. It yields the protein CASKYPNTEAFF.

Worth noting for this clonotype: A much larger clone is a single base away; this may be a read error. Here the CDR3 reads CASSSATGTGYTF. The CDR3 DNA follows: TGTGCCAGCAGCTCAGCAACAGGAACGGGCTACACCTTC. J is TRBJ1-2 and V is TRBV11-3; tentatively, D is TRBD1 (5 bases). The CDR3 has 13 amino acids. Trimming pared 4 bases from V and 8 bases from J, leaving 14 bases between. Germline V gene sequence: CDR1 SGHNT, CDR2 YENEEA.

This clonotype was seen many times. The rearrangement uses TRBV7-9 and TRBJ2-1; D not certain. This CDR3 has 20 amino acids. The V end lost 1 base, the J end lost 0 bases, and 22 bases lay between the germline ends. The V gene's germline CDR1 is SEHNR and CDR2 FQNEAQ (reference sequence). The CDR3 protein is CASSLVSSRFPMSSYNEQFF. The CDR3 DNA is TGTGCCAGCAGCTTAGTATCCAGTCGCTTCCCGATGAGCTCCTACAATGAGCAGTTCTTC.

In its sample, this clonotype was seen many times. The chain uses TRBV10-3 and TRBJ1-2; a possible D gene is TRBD1 (6 bases). Per germline, CDR1 ENHRY and CDR2 SYGVKD. The CDR3 spans 15 residues. The germline V and J ends were trimmed by 3 bases and 8 bases, with 19 bases remaining between them. CDR3 DNA sequence: TGTGCCATCAGTGACTCAGGGGACGACATTCGGGGCTACACCTTC. Amino acids: CAISDSGDDIRGYTF.

This clonotype was detected a few times. CDR3 region: CASSPMPDSQSSYV. The CDR3 DNA follows: TGCGCCAGCAGCCCCATGCCCGACAGCCAGTCTTCGTACGTC. The gene calls are TRBV5-1 and TRBJ2-7; D possibly corresponds to TRBD1 (5 bases). The ends were cut back, 4 bases at V and 12 bases at J, with 23 bases in the middle. This CDR3 has 14 residues. CDR1 is SGHRS and CDR2 is YFSETQ in the germline V gene.

This clonotype was found many times. The chain couples TRBV4-1 to TRBJ1-2; D is unresolved. V lost 4 bases and J lost 3, with 12 bases in between. The CDR3 is made up of 14 amino acids. Germline values: CDR1 MGHRA, CDR2 YSYEKL. The CDR3, as DNA: TGCGCCAGCAGCCGTCCGGACGCCCACTATGGCTACACCTTC. The encoded protein is CASSRPDAHYGYTF.

The chain carries TRBV4-1 and TRBJ2-6, with 8 bases that match TRBD1. Germline-derived CDR1 and CDR2 are MGHRA and YSYEKL. V lost 6 bases to trimming and J lost 4 bases; unmatched junction nucleotides: 8. CDR3 size: 16 residues. CDR3 nucleotide sequence: TGCGCCAGCAGGCAACCGGGACAGGTCGGGGCCAACGTCCTGACTTTC. It encodes CASRQPGQVGANVLTF.